This record looks at one TCR beta chain sequence and its context. Its target is not known. Sequencing was performed with immunoSEQ multiplex PCR; in TCRdb, only in-frame clones are kept and a portion is missing. The sample includes about 2.4 million clones, approximately 93% of them seen just once. The data are from a study of shared clonotypes between healthy human individuals. Study-wide background: CD4 naive and CD4 memory each took three plates per donor, while CD8 naive took two and CD8 memory one. Broader study findings: Rarefaction analysis demonstrated incomplete sorted-subset sequencing notwithstanding large depth.

The investigators split CD4+ cells into a CD45RA+ naive subset and a CD45RA-negative memory subset. The receptor comes from a man between 18 and 29 years old in good health. Some clones in this sample may be carry-over from other donors' samples. Sequencing was done on a sample of naive CD4+ T cells from PBMCs. The subset is: CD45RA+ positively selected.

The CDR3 region is CSASWGEQFF. The DNA of the CDR3 is TGCAGTGCTAGTTGGGGGGAGCAGTTCTTC. The rearrangement links TRBV20-1 to TRBJ2-1, with D perhaps being TRBD1 or TRBD2 (5 bases each). Between the trimmed V and J ends, which lost 3 bases and 10 bases, there was a span of 7 bases. The germline gives CDR1 DFQATT, CDR2 SNEGSKA (reference sequence). The CDR3 totals 10 residues.